This T cell receptor beta chain is from a study of T cells in Graves' hyperthyroidism and ophthalmopathy (dated by TCRdb to between 2018 and 2021). Regarding the complete study: Peripheral blood samples were taken at initial diagnosis, before any treatment was given. The 100 or so discovery patients were randomly divided into training and test sets at a 7:3 ratio. In about six Graves' hyperthyroidism patients, the study also compared T-cell repertoires from thyroid tissue with T-cell repertoires from blood. An independent validation cohort of around 19 hyperthyroidism patients and about 16 patients who later progressed to ophthalmopathy tested prospective prediction of ophthalmopathy. After blood sampling, hyperthyroidism patients were treated with methimazole at a starting dose of 30 mg daily, and ophthalmopathy patients were treated with high-dose intravenous methylprednisolone. TCR Vbeta CDR3 sequencing of 120 to 150 peripheral blood samples (approximately 44 ophthalmopathy, approximately 80 hyperthyroidism and approximately 17 progressor patients) is reported in the paper. To identify distinguishing TCR V-J signatures, a discovery cohort of around 100 patients was used, comprising 40 to 45 with Graves' ophthalmopathy and around 57 with stable Graves' hyperthyroidism.

Amplification of TCR beta CDR3 regions was carried out from RNA transcripts. A first-round RT-PCR of the TCR CDR3 used the HTBI primer set with the Qiagen OneStep RT-PCR kit. The libraries were constructed in a second round of multiplex PCR and then size-selected and purified. The libraries were sequenced on an Illumina HiSeq2000 using paired-end 100 bp reads. From the authors' description of their analysis: Raw data were processed with SOAPnuke, discarding reads with adapters, uncalled bases, mean Phred below 15, or no exact constant-primer or identifier match. High-quality paired reads were merged with COPE v1.2.5, and unique nucleotide sequences were defined as clonotypes. Clonotypes were aligned to IMGT TRBV, TRBD and TRBJ reference segments using MiTCR v1.1. Analysis was restricted to V-J combinations with a frequency above 0.0001, which covered 98% to 99.2% of repertoires. The TCS score was defined as the ratio of F50 (clonal expansion) to E x V (chaos), calculated using BLOSUM62-based TCRdist between CDR3 peptides within each V-J. Welch's t-statistics and random forest reduced roughly 540 V-J features to about 13, which were used in a naive Bayes classifier (R e1071). In TCRdb, the public reads were trimmed at Q25 with fastp and aligned with MiXCR, with productive beta chains retained. Every CDR3 protein is listed once, alongside the most common genes and DNA of its rows. TCRdb, not the authors, supplied the V and J calls. The sample records around 55,000 distinct CDR3 sequences, around 48% of which are singletons. Approximately 9.1% of the sample belongs to the ten largest clones.

V is shortened by 2 bases, J by 3 bases, and the region joining them spans 17 bases. Taken from the germline V gene (reference sequence), the CDR1 and CDR2 loops are DFQATT and SNEGSKA. From cysteine to phenylalanine, the CDR3 is 15 amino acids long. Here the CDR3 DNA is all that survives: 45 bases in frame from base 1. Many counts were recorded for this clonotype. It has no known antigen specificity. Base qualities were left out, and no much larger clone turns up one base away. What the authors observed across the whole study: In validation, progression to ophthalmopathy was predicted by the model with 65% to 71% sensitivity and 72.22% specificity, a median of approximately 6.5 months before onset. Sample size was not statistically predetermined, and blinding of investigators to group allocation was not performed. A 13 V-J signature model separated ophthalmopathy from stable hyperthyroidism, with 87.88% sensitivity and about 81% specificity in cross-validation and 80%/75% in testing. Blood samples also contained most of the expanded thyroid clonotypes (frequency above 0.001), which suggests that blood repertoires may reflect thyroid immune responses.

Moderately to severely active disease, a Clinical Activity Score of at least 3, a NOSPECS grade of at least 4, and a duration under 3 months were present in ophthalmopathy patients. Exclusion was applied to patients with uncontrolled infections, other autoimmune diseases, pregnancy or lactation. Diagnoses were established on the basis of clinical symptoms, serum thyroxine and TRAb, thyroid ultrasound, and orbital computed tomography. PBMCs were isolated from around 10 ml of fresh peripheral blood by Ficoll-Paque density gradient centrifugation. Total RNA was extracted with Trizol reagent, and quality was checked on an Agilent 2100 Bioanalyzer.

This TCR derives from a woman aged 45-60 years with Graves' ophthalmopathy. Input material: blood. The chain employs TRBV20-1 and TRBJ2-7; TRBD1 is perhaps the D gene, given 5 matching bases. The CDR3 corresponds to CSARPPTAPHYEQYF. In nucleotides, the sequence is TGCAGTGCTAGACCCCCGACAGCCCCCCACTACGAGCAGTACTTC.